Described below is a single TCR beta chain sequence and its context. The CDR3 totals 13 residues. Germline CDR1 is MDHEN and CDR2 is SYDVKM. V lost 3 bases, J lost 5 bases, and 10 bases lay in between. The data were obtained in a study of OX40 agonist ivuxolimab in advanced cancers. Method: immunoSEQ multiplex PCR; TCRdb's copy keeps in-frame clones and lacks some. The repertoire holds approximately 70,000 clones, with roughly 80% as singletons. The sequence was obtained from an adult with an advanced solid tumor such as melanoma, head and neck, liver or kidney cancer. This chain links TRBV28 with TRBJ1-2; no definite D call. The material was CD4+ or CD8+ T cells sorted from blood, obtained in a trial of the OX40 agonist ivuxolimab. The CDR3 DNA sequence: TGTGCCAGCAGTTTTATGCGACCGTATGGCTACACCTTC. Translation gives CASSFMRPYGYTF.